The 18 T cell receptor beta chains presented below share a single source sample, sequenced in a study of shared clonotypes between healthy human individuals. As defined, naive CD8 cells were CD45RO-negative and positively selected for CCR7, with terminally differentiated effector memory CD45RA+ cells excluded. Profiling relied on immunoSEQ multiplex PCR, and the TCRdb table lists in-frame clones only, not all of them. The repertoire includes around 2,000,000 clones, just under 95% of them detected once, and 1% to 1.5% sits in the top ten. What was sequenced was naive CD8+ T cells sorted from blood. Receptor source: a man aged 18 to 29 in good health.

The chain employs TRBV6-1 and TRBJ2-1; 7 positions match TRBD1. CDR1 MNHNS and CDR2 SASEGT come from the germline V gene. After removal of 8 bases from V and 7 bases from J, the junction contained 5 bases not matched to a gene. This CDR3 has 12 amino acids. CDR3 region: CASQFRGNEQFF. DNA of the CDR3: TGTGCCAGCCAATTCAGGGGGAATGAGCAGTTCTTC.

The chain has TRBV5-6 and TRBJ2-3; D might be TRBD2 (5 bases). The CDR3 covers 14 residues. V lost 3 bases to trimming and J lost 0 bases, with 8 bases between them. Germline-derived CDR1 and CDR2 are SGHDT and YYEEEE. The CDR3 loop is CASSSGTSTDTQYF. In DNA form, the CDR3 reads TGTGCCAGCAGCTCGGGAACTAGCACAGATACGCAGTATTTT.

The chain couples TRBV15 to TRBJ1-3; 8 bases match TRBD1. Germline assignment: CDR1 LNHNV and CDR2 YYDKDF (reference sequence). This CDR3 has 18 residues. V lost 0 bases and J lost 5; bases outside the gene matches: 12. CDR3 in amino acids: CATSREDFGTGRRNTIYF. CDR3 coding DNA: TGTGCCACCAGCAGAGAGGATTTCGGGACAGGAAGACGAAACACCATATATTTT.

This clone was seen only once. The gene calls are TRBV7-8 and TRBJ2-1, with 9 bases lining up with TRBD1. V trimming: 1 base; J trimming: 7 bases; junction bases outside the gene matches: 8. Germline values: CDR1 SGHVS, CDR2 FQNEAQ. The CDR3 length is 16 residues. CDR3 sequence: CASSLEGTGRENEQFF. CDR3 nucleotides: TGTGCCAGCAGCTTAGAAGGGACAGGGAGGGAGAATGAGCAGTTCTTC.

The chain employs TRBV9 and TRBJ2-3; possible D gene TRBD2, 5 bases. Germline CDR1 is SGDLS and CDR2 is YYNGEE. There are 15 residues in the CDR3. V dropped 3 bases and J dropped 0 bases, with 11 bases sitting between them. CDR3 bases: TGTGCCAGCAGCGCACTGGAGGCTAGCACAGATACGCAGTATTTT. It translates to CASSALEASTDTQYF.

This chain links TRBV6-1 with TRBJ2-7; 7 nucleotides line up with TRBD1. The V gene's germline CDR1 is MNHNS and CDR2 SASEGT. The CDR3 contains 14 residues. With 4 bases clipped from V and 4 bases from J, the junction kept 7 bases outside the gene matches. This chain's CDR3 is CASSGEQGWYEQYF. CDR3 nucleotides: TGTGCCAGCAGTGGGGAACAGGGGTGGTACGAGCAGTACTTC.

V usage is TRBV7-9 and J usage is TRBJ2-7, with D possibly matching TRBD2 (6 bases). The CDR3 runs to 15 residues. The germline V gene encodes CDR1 SEHNR and CDR2 FQNEAQ (reference sequence). Trimming removed 5 bases from V and 2 bases from J, with 16 bases in between. The chain's CDR3 is CASSQEGGETYEQYF. CDR3 bases: TGTGCCAGCAGCCAAGAAGGCGGGGAAACCTACGAGCAGTACTTC. Full variable domain (rest looked up from reference TRBV7-9 and TRBJ2-7): DTGVSQNPRHKITKRGQNVTFRCDPISEHNRLYWYRQTLGQGPEFLTYFQNEAQLEKSRLLSDRFSAERPKGSFSTLEIQRTEQGDSAMYLCASSQEGGETYEQYFGPGTRLTVT.

This chain joins TRBV4-1 and TRBJ2-1, with TRBD2 matching over 10 bases. The CDR3 is 17 residues long. V dropped 3 bases and J dropped 5; count of bases not matched to a gene: 10. CDR1 and CDR2 (germline): MGHRA, YSYEKL. CDR3 in DNA: TGCGCCAGCAGCCATAGACCTGGACTAGCGGACGACAATGAGCAGTTCTTC. This codes for CASSHRPGLADDNEQFF.

V and J are TRBV2 and TRBJ2-7; 12 nucleotides match TRBD2. This CDR3 is built from 13 residues. V lost 11 bases and J lost 3; bases outside the gene matches: 5. Germline V gene data show CDR1 as SNHLY and CDR2 as FYNNEI. The CDR3 region is CAGSSGRDYEQYF. CDR3 sequence (DNA): TGTGCCGGTTCTAGCGGGAGGGACTACGAGCAGTACTTC.

This chain uses TRBV7-6 with TRBJ2-1; 10 bases fit TRBD2. CDR1 is SGHVS and CDR2 is FNYEAQ in the germline V gene. This CDR3 has 15 residues. V lost 7 bases to trimming and J lost 3 bases; unmatched junction nucleotides: 6. CDR3: CASIPSGSLYNEQFF. CDR3 coding DNA: TGTGCCAGCATCCCTAGCGGGAGCCTCTACAATGAGCAGTTCTTC.

With regard to this clone: The same CDR3 arises from other DNA sequences in this sample as well. V and J are TRBV5-1 and TRBJ2-5, with D unclear. The ends were cut back, 5 bases at V and 5 bases at J, with 10 bases in the middle. The CDR3 extends over 12 amino acids. CDR1 is SGHRS and CDR2 is YFSETQ in the germline V gene. The CDR3 nucleotides are TGCGCCAGCAGTAGGATCGGGGAGACCCAGTACTTC. Its protein product is CASSRIGETQYF.

A remark on this clone: Other DNA sequences in the same sample also yield this CDR3. The chain carries TRBV11-2 and TRBJ2-3; possible D gene TRBD2, 6 bases. The CDR3 totals 14 residues. From germline, CDR1 is SGHAT and CDR2 FQNNGV. V lost 3 bases and J 4 bases, leaving 11 bases between the germline ends. Here the CDR3 reads CASSLGGASDTQYF. The CDR3 nucleotides read TGTGCCAGCAGCTTGGGCGGGGCCTCAGATACGCAGTATTTT.

The chain links TRBV11-2 to TRBJ2-5, with D perhaps given as TRBD1 or TRBD2 (5 bases each). Germline values: CDR1 SGHAT, CDR2 FQNNGV. The V end was cut by 7 bases, the J end by 4 bases, with 28 bases between. CDR3 size: 18 residues. CDR3: CASIPSGARGRARETQYF. The CDR3 nucleotides are TGTGCCAGCATCCCATCTGGGGCTCGGGGCAGAGCGCGAGAGACCCAGTACTTC.

V and J are TRBV12-5 and TRBJ1-5, with 10 bases lining up with TRBD1. V was pared by 2 bases and J by 7 bases, with 11 bases of the junction left unmatched. The CDR3 runs 17 residues. CDR1 is LGHNT and CDR2 is FRNRAP in the germline V gene. CDR3 nucleotides: TGTGCTAGTGGTTTGACCCAAGGACAGGGGGTTAGACAGCCCCAGCATTTT. This sequence encodes CASGLTQGQGVRQPQHF.

Concerning this clone: Other DNA variants within this sample encode the same CDR3. V and J are TRBV27 and TRBJ1-1; D is ambiguous. The ends were cut back, 1 base at V and 1 base at J, with 7 bases in the middle. There are 14 residues in the CDR3. CDR1 is MNHEY, CDR2 SMNVEV, per germline (reference sequence). This chain's CDR3 is CASSLWGPNTEAFF. The DNA for the CDR3 is TGTGCCAGCAGTTTATGGGGTCCGAACACTGAAGCTTTCTTT.

The chain uses TRBV30 and TRBJ1-4; unclear D gene. The CDR3 length is 15 residues. V gave up 0 bases and J gave up 5 bases, with 13 bases separating them. Germline V CDR1 and CDR2: GTSNPN, SVGIG (reference sequence). The CDR3 is CAWSVLFGGNEKLFF. CDR3 nucleotide sequence: TGTGCCTGGAGTGTACTATTCGGCGGAAATGAAAAACTGTTTTTT.

The CDR3 loop is CASSPGQGGDQPQHF. CDR3 coding DNA: TGTGCCAGCAGCCCCGGACAGGGAGGGGATCAGCCCCAGCATTTT. The chain links TRBV9 to TRBJ1-5, with TRBD1 identical over 8 bases. Germline assignment: CDR1 SGDLS and CDR2 YYNGEE. J was trimmed by 5 bases and V by 4 bases; bases with no gene match: 8. CDR3 length: 15 amino acids.

V gene TRBV11-1 combines with J gene TRBJ1-5, with D hard to call. Germline CDR1 is SGHAT and CDR2 is FQDESV (reference sequence). Trimming removed 4 bases at V and 9 bases at J, with 10 bases between. This CDR3 has 12 amino acids. The CDR3 here is CASSSPLGPQHF. DNA of the CDR3: TGTGCCAGCAGCTCCCCCCTAGGGCCCCAGCATTTT.